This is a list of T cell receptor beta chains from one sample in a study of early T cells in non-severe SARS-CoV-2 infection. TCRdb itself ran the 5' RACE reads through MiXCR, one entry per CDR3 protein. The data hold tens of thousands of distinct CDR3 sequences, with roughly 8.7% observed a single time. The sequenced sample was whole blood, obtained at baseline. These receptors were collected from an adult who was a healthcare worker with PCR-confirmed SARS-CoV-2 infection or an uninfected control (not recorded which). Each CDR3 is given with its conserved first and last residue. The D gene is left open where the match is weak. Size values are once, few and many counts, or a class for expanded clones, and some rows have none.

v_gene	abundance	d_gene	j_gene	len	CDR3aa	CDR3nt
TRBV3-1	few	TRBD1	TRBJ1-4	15	CASSHSRGPSEKLFF	TGTGCCAGCAGCCACTCCAGGGGGCCCTCGGAAAAACTGTTTTTT
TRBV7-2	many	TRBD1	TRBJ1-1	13	CASSFETGLEAFF	TGTGCCAGCAGCTTTGAGACAGGGTTGGAGGCTTTCTTT
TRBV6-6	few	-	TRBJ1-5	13	CASSYSEDQPQHF	TGTGCCAGCAGTTACTCGGAAGATCAGCCCCAGCATTTT
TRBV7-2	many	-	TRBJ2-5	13	CASSSKASETQYF	TGTGCCAGCAGCTCAAAGGCTTCAGAGACCCAGTACTTC
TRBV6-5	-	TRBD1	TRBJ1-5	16	CASSYTGQGGNQPQHF	TGTGCCAGCAGTTACACGGGACAGGGGGGAAATCAGCCCCAGCATTTT
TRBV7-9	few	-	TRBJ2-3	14	CASSQMKEVDTQYF	TGTGCCAGCAGCCAAATGAAGGAGGTAGATACGCAGTATTTT
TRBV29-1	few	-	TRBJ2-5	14	CSVIPTGLGETQYF	TGCAGCGTCATACCTACGGGGTTAGGCGAGACCCAGTACTTC
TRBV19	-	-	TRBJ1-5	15	CASSFSPAGNQPQHF	TGTGCCAGTAGTTTTTCACCCGCGGGCAATCAGCCCCAGCATTTT
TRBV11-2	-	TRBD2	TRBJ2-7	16	CASSSLAGGNIDEQYF	TGTGCCAGCAGCTCCCTAGCGGGAGGGAATATCGACGAGCAGTACTTC
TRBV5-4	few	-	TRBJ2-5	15	CASSLRQGEQETQYF	TGTGCCAGCAGCTTGCGGCAGGGTGAGCAAGAGACCCAGTACTTC
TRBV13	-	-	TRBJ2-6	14	CASSSLSGANVLTF	TGTGCCAGCAGCTCCCTCTCTGGGGCCAACGTCCTGACTTTC
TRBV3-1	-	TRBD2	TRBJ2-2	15	CASRRTSGNTGELFF	TGTGCCAGCAGGAGGACTAGCGGGAACACCGGGGAGCTGTTTTTT
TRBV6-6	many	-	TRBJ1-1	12	CASSYQNTEAFF	TGTGCCAGCAGTTACCAGAACACTGAAGCTTTCTTT
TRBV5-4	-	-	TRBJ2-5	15	CASSSGTNTQETQYF	TGTGCCAGCAGCTCCGGGACGAATACACAAGAGACCCAGTACTTC
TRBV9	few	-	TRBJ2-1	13	CASSGDGSNEQFF	TGTGCCAGCAGCGGCGACGGAAGCAATGAGCAGTTCTTC
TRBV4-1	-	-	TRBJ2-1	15	CASSQVAQGYNEQFF	TGCGCCAGCAGCCAAGTTGCGCAGGGGTACAATGAGCAGTTCTTC
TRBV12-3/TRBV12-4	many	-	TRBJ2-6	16	CASSFSLTSGANVLTF	TGTGCCAGCAGTTTTTCCCTAACATCTGGGGCCAACGTCCTGACTTTC
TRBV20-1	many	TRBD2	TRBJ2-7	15	CSAILASGSSYEQYF	TGCAGTGCCATACTGGCTAGCGGGAGCTCCTACGAGCAGTACTTC
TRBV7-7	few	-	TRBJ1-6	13	CASSLKTNSPLHF	TGTGCTAGCAGCTTAAAAACCAATTCACCCCTCCACTTT
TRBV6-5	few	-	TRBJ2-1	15	CASSPGWASYNEQFF	TGTGCCAGCAGCCCCGGTTGGGCATCGTACAATGAGCAGTTCTTC
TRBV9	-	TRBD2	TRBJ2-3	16	CASSVGSSGVQDTQYF	TGTGCCAGCAGCGTAGGTTCTAGCGGGGTACAAGATACGCAGTATTTT
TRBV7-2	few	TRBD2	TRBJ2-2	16	CASSLTGGANTGELFF	TGTGCCAGCAGCTTAACGGGAGGAGCGAACACCGGGGAGCTGTTTTTT
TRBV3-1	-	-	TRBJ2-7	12	CASSRLTYEQYF	TGTGCCAGCAGCCGGTTGACCTACGAGCAGTACTTC
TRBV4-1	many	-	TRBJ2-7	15	CASSQPSGALYEQYF	TGCGCCAGCAGCCAACCCTCAGGGGCACTCTACGAGCAGTACTTC
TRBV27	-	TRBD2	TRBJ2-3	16	CASRPLLAGVSDTQYF	TGTGCCAGCAGACCGTTACTAGCGGGAGTCTCCGATACGCAGTATTTT
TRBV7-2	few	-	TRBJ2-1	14	CASSPTGLRNEQFF	TGTGCCAGCAGCCCCACGGGACTCCGGAATGAGCAGTTCTTC
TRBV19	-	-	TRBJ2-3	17	CASSILRGGPGTDTQYF	TGTGCCAGTAGTATCTTGAGGGGGGGCCCCGGCACAGATACGCAGTATTTT
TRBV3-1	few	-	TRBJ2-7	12	CASRTSRSEQYF	TGTGCCAGCAGGACTTCGAGAAGCGAGCAGTACTTC
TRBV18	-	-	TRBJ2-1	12	CASSGSYNEQFF	TGTGCCAGCTCAGGCTCCTACAATGAGCAGTTCTTC